The next 30 T cell receptor beta chains were all read from a single sample in a study of T-cell memory formation after mild COVID-19. TCRdb reanalysed the 5' RACE reads using MiXCR and keeps one entry per CDR3 protein. Of over 50,000 distinct CDR3 sequences in the sample, 9.3% were seen once. Material: PBMCs or a T cell subset sorted from them (not recorded which). These receptors all stem from an adult woman who had mild COVID-19 (a few samples of this study predate the infection). Cell type and time point are not known.

In its sample, this clonotype was seen many times. The chain joins TRBV5-1 to TRBJ2-1; 7 bases are shared with TRBD2. Germline loops: CDR1 SGHRS, CDR2 YFSETQ. V shed 3 bases and J 8 bases; nucleotides not matched to a gene: 11. The CDR3 extends over 15 amino acids. As DNA, the CDR3 is TGCGCCAGCAGCTCACTACTAGCGAATAAGGATGAGCAGTTCTTC. It translates to CASSSLLANKDEQFF.

CDR3 coding DNA: TGCAGTGCTAGGTGGGACAGGGTAGGTGAAGATACGCAGTATTTT. Protein sequence: CSARWDRVGEDTQYF. J is TRBJ2-3 and V is TRBV20-1; 9 positions agree with TRBD1. The CDR3 covers 15 residues. V was pared by 3 bases and J by 5 bases, with 9 bases of the junction left unmatched. In germline, CDR1 is DFQATT, CDR2 SNEGSKA (reference sequence).

This clonotype was observed a few times. The CDR3, as DNA: TGTGCCAGCAGCTTAGTCGGTGTTGGCAGCTACGAGCAGTACTTC. Its translation is CASSLVGVGSYEQYF. The J gene is TRBJ2-7, the V gene TRBV11-3; D uncertain. Germline-derived CDR1 and CDR2 are SGHNT and YENEEA. There are 15 residues in the CDR3. Trimming cost V 1 base and J 3 bases, with 13 bases left between them.

This clonotype has a count of ten or more. In DNA, the CDR3 is TGCGCCAGCAGCCAAGGATGGGGTAATCAGCCCCAGCATTTT. Protein product: CASSQGWGNQPQHF. V gene TRBV4-1 combines with J gene TRBJ1-5; D not resolved. Trimming cost V 1 base and J 4 bases, with 8 bases left between them. The CDR3 runs to 14 residues. CDR1 and CDR2 from the germline V gene are MGHRA and YSYEKL.

This clonotype was counted only a few times. The V and J genes are TRBV20-1 and TRBJ2-7; no clear D. V dropped 1 base and J dropped 2 bases, with 15 bases sitting between them. Per the germline V gene, CDR1 is DFQATT and CDR2 is SNEGSKA (reference sequence). CDR3 size: 15 residues. CDR3 DNA sequence: TGCAGTGCTAGAGTACGGGCGGATGGGACCTACGAGCAGTACTTC. The encoded protein is CSARVRADGTYEQYF.

The genes are TRBV6-2 or TRBV6-3 and TRBJ2-7, with 10 bases lining up with TRBD2. This CDR3 is built from 14 residues. Germline CDR1 and CDR2: MNHEY and SVGEGT. The V and J ends lost 5 bases and 5 bases, in that order; junction bases with no gene match: 6. The CDR3, as DNA: TGTGCCAGCAGTCCTAGCGGGAGTAAAAACGAGCAGTACTTC. Its protein is CASSPSGSKNEQYF.

This clonotype was counted at least ten times. The chain joins TRBV5-1 to TRBJ2-3; no clear D. Germline-derived CDR1 and CDR2 are SGHRS and YFSETQ. V lost 4 bases, J lost 4 bases, and 13 bases lay in between. The CDR3 runs to 14 residues. The CDR3 protein is CASSLDTPADTQYF. For the CDR3, the DNA is TGCGCCAGCAGCCTAGACACCCCGGCAGATACGCAGTATTTT.

This clonotype occurred a few times. This sequence joins TRBV20-1 and TRBJ2-3, with 13 bases fitting TRBD2. Germline CDR1 and CDR2: DFQATT and SNEGSKA (reference sequence). There are 17 residues in the CDR3. V shed 4 bases, J shed 4 bases, and the junction held 11 bases outside the gene matches. CDR3 protein: CSANTGTSGNLADTQYF. CDR3 DNA sequence: TGCAGTGCTAACACCGGGACTAGCGGGAATCTAGCAGATACGCAGTATTTT.

A few counts support this clonotype. The chain carries TRBV7-3 and TRBJ2-7; weak D call: TRBD1 (6 bases). CDR1 SGHTA and CDR2 FQGTGA come from the germline V gene. CDR3 size: 15 residues. V was shortened by 5 bases and J by 2 bases, with 16 bases between the two germline ends. The CDR3 coding sequence is TGTGCCAGCAGCCACAGACAGGTACAGACCTACGAGCAGTACTTC. This translates into CASSHRQVQTYEQYF.

The genes are TRBV5-1 and TRBJ1-2, with 12 nucleotides matching TRBD1. The V gene end was trimmed by 5 bases and the J gene end by 6 bases; junction bases not matched to a gene: 8. CDR3 length equals 15 residues. Germline V CDR1 and CDR2: SGHRS, YFSETQ. The CDR3 spells CASRSPGTGGDGYTF. CDR3 bases: TGCGCCAGCAGAAGTCCCGGGACAGGGGGCGATGGCTACACCTTC.

The CDR3: CATSSPAGVRMNEQFF. As DNA, the CDR3 is TGTGCCACCTCGTCGCCAGCGGGAGTGAGGATGAATGAGCAGTTCTTC. The J gene is TRBJ2-1, the V gene TRBV24-1, with 8 bases identical to TRBD2. The V and J ends lost 9 bases and 7 bases, in that order; junction bases with no gene match: 16. This CDR3 region has 16 residues. Per the germline V gene, CDR1 is KGHDR and CDR2 is SFDVKD.

This clonotype was recorded a few times. V usage is TRBV5-1 and J usage is TRBJ2-3; D uncertain. V gave up 0 bases and J gave up 4 bases, with 12 bases separating them. CDR1 is SGHRS, CDR2 YFSETQ, per germline. CDR3 length: 15 residues. In DNA form, the CDR3 reads TGCGCCAGCAGCTTGGCCCTACAGATATCAGATACGCAGTATTTT. Translating gives CASSLALQISDTQYF.

The chain employs TRBV18 and TRBJ2-5, with D possibly TRBD2 on 5 matching bases. The CDR3 has 14 amino acids. The germline V and J ends were trimmed by 6 bases and 2 bases, with 13 bases remaining between them. Germline-derived CDR1 and CDR2 are KGHSH and LQKENI. In DNA, the CDR3 is TGTGCCAGCTCCTTCAGAGGAGGACAAGAGACCCAGTACTTC. Encoded protein: CASSFRGGQETQYF.

This clonotype has only a few counts. The gene calls are TRBV5-4 and TRBJ2-5; D call uncertain. This CDR3 is built from 13 residues. V was clipped by 2 bases and J by 7 bases, with 12 bases between them. Germline lookup yields CDR1 SGHNT and CDR2 YYREEE (reference sequence). The chain's CDR3 is CASSFVRVGTQYF. CDR3 bases: TGTGCCAGCAGCTTCGTTCGAGTCGGGACCCAGTACTTC.

This clonotype was seen many times. The chain joins TRBV29-1 to TRBJ2-5; 7 bases align to TRBD1. There are 13 residues in the CDR3. Trimming cost V 6 bases and J 2 bases; bases outside gene matches: 6. Germline V gene sequence: CDR1 SQVTM, CDR2 ANQGSEA. The CDR3 region has the DNA TGCAGCGTGACGGGACAGTTACAAGAGACCCAGTACTTC. This gives the protein CSVTGQLQETQYF.

This clonotype was counted many times. The rearrangement joins TRBV25-1 to TRBJ1-4; D ambiguous. Per germline, CDR1 MGHDK and CDR2 SYGVNS. Trimming removed 5 bases at V and 1 base at J, with 11 bases between. This CDR3 region has 15 residues. Here the CDR3 reads CASSQRTGTNEKLFF. The CDR3 DNA sequence: TGTGCCAGCAGTCAAAGGACGGGAACTAATGAAAAACTGTTTTTT.

This clonotype rates as medium-sized (0.01 to 0.1%). The junction shows a germline mismatch at one end, possibly a read error. V and J are TRBV7-8 and TRBJ2-3, with unresolved D. In germline, CDR1 is SGHVS, CDR2 FQNEAQ. The CDR3 spans 14 residues. The CDR3 loop is CASGLTPYTDTQYF. Here the CDR3 DNA reads TGTGCCAGCGGCTTGACCCCCTACACAGATACGCAGTATTTT.

This clonotype qualifies as medium-sized. The rearrangement joins TRBV10-3 to TRBJ1-5, with a possible D match to TRBD1 (5 bases). Per the germline V gene, CDR1 is ENHRY and CDR2 is SYGVKD. Trimming shortened V by 4 bases and J by 0 bases, and 10 bases separated the two germline ends. This CDR3 has 15 amino acids. CDR3 region: CAISVGEFSNQPQHF. DNA of the CDR3: TGTGCCATCAGTGTGGGGGAATTTAGCAATCAGCCCCAGCATTTT.

This clonotype was detected a few times. DNA of the CDR3: TGTGCCAGCAGCTTATTAGGGCTCTACGAGCAGTACTTC. It specifies CASSLLGLYEQYF. This chain uses TRBV7-9 with TRBJ2-7; the D is unclear. The V gene's germline CDR1 is SEHNR and CDR2 FQNEAQ (reference sequence). The CDR3 consists of 13 residues. V was shortened by 2 bases and J by 3 bases, with 8 bases between the two germline ends. Supplemented by reference TRBV7-9 and TRBJ2-7, the full variable domain reads DTGVSQNPRHKITKRGQNVTFRCDPISEHNRLYWYRQTLGQGPEFLTYFQNEAQLEKSRLLSDRFSAERPKGSFSTLEIQRTEQGDSAMYLCASSLLGLYEQYFGPGTRLTVT.

This clonotype has ten or more counts. The genes are TRBV12-3 or TRBV12-4 and TRBJ1-4; 10 positions match TRBD1. There are 14 residues in the CDR3. V lost 5 bases, J lost 5 bases, and 2 bases stayed unmatched. The CDR3 coding sequence is TGTGCCAGCAGTCCGGGACAGGGGAATGAAAAACTGTTTTTT. Protein sequence: CASSPGQGNEKLFF.

This chain uses TRBV20-1 with TRBJ2-7; TRBD2 aligns across 9 bases. V was clipped by 8 bases and J by 4 bases; unmatched bases: 9. CDR3 length: 13 residues. Germline V gene lookup returns CDR1 DFQATT and CDR2 SNEGSKA (reference sequence). This CDR3 reads CSLARLAGYEQYF. For the CDR3, the DNA is TGCAGTCTGGCGAGGCTAGCGGGGTACGAGCAGTACTTC.

Ten or more counts support this clonotype. The gene calls are TRBV6-6 and TRBJ2-5, with D hard to call. V gave up 6 bases and J gave up 5 bases, with 4 bases separating them. The CDR3 extends over 10 amino acids. Germline-derived CDR1 and CDR2 are MNHNY and SVGAGI (reference sequence). The chain's CDR3 is CASRRETQYF. The CDR3 coding sequence is TGTGCCAGCAGGCGGGAGACCCAGTACTTC.

This clonotype has only a few counts. The chain recombines TRBV7-2 with TRBJ2-5; 7 nucleotides align to TRBD1. The CDR3 spans 14 residues. Germline CDR1 reads SGHTA; CDR2 reads FQGNSA. After removal of 1 base from V and 6 bases from J, the junction contained 5 bases not matched to a gene. The CDR3 DNA sequence: TGTGCCAGCAGCTTAGAGGGGGCTAGAAAGACCCAGTACTTC. Translated, it gives CASSLEGARKTQYF.

The chain couples TRBV12-3 or TRBV12-4 to TRBJ1-1; D is perhaps TRBD1 (5 bases). CDR3 length: 14 residues. Trimming removed 5 bases from V and 6 bases from J, with 16 bases in between. CDR3 residues: CASSLQGGRSEAFF. The CDR3, as DNA: TGTGCCAGCAGTCTCCAGGGAGGTAGGTCTGAAGCTTTCTTT.

This clonotype was detected only a few times. Its ends do not fully match the called genes, so a read error is possible. V is TRBV7-3 and J is TRBJ2-3; 8 bases line up with TRBD2. The CDR3 extends over 10 amino acids. Germline CDR1 SGHTA, CDR2 FQGTGA. CDR3 region: CASSPRGGNF. As DNA, the CDR3 is TGTGCCAGCAGCCCACGGGGGGGGAATTTT.

This clonotype appeared many times. The genes are TRBV4-2 and TRBJ2-1; either TRBD1 or TRBD2 may fit D (5 bases each). The CDR3 has 15 residues. V was trimmed by 1 base and J by 2 bases, leaving 9 bases between them. Germline V lookup: CDR1 LGHNA, CDR2 YNFKEQ. CDR3 sequence: CASSQGQGAYNEQFF. The CDR3 DNA follows: TGTGCCAGCAGCCAAGGGCAGGGAGCCTACAATGAGCAGTTCTTC.

There are a few counts of this clonotype. The V and J genes are TRBV28 and TRBJ1-2, with TRBD1 identical over 9 bases. CDR1 MDHEN and CDR2 SYDVKM come from the germline V gene. This CDR3 spans 15 amino acids. Trimming removed 5 bases from V and 3 bases from J; junction bases left unmatched: 7. Here the CDR3 DNA reads TGTGCCAGCAGTGCAGACAGGGGGGTTCACTATGGCTACACCTTC. Encoded protein: CASSADRGVHYGYTF.

This clonotype was observed a few times. V is TRBV5-5 and J is TRBJ2-3; D is unclear. The germline V gene encodes CDR1 SGHKS and CDR2 YYEKEE (reference sequence). V lost 6 bases, J lost 6 bases, and 8 bases lay in between. The CDR3 totals 11 residues. The CDR3 sequence: CASTITDTQYF. The CDR3 nucleotides read TGTGCCAGCACCATCACTGATACGCAGTATTTT.

This clonotype has just a few counts. CDR3 DNA sequence: TGCAGTGCAGCCGGATCTGGAAACACCATATATTTT. It translates to CSAAGSGNTIYF. The chain employs TRBV20-1 and TRBJ1-3; D ambiguous. The germline V and J ends were trimmed by 6 bases and 1 base, with 7 bases remaining between them. This CDR3 is 12 amino acids long. Germline V gives CDR1 DFQATT, CDR2 SNEGSKA (reference sequence).

Ten or more counts support this clonotype. The chain employs TRBV18 and TRBJ2-1; 12 bases are a match to TRBD2. The CDR3 is 16 residues long. Trimming removed 3 bases from V and 10 bases from J; junction bases left unmatched: 10. The germline gives CDR1 KGHSH, CDR2 LQKENI. CDR3 loop: CASSPLLAGGHGEQFF. The DNA for the CDR3 is TGTGCCAGCTCACCGTTACTAGCGGGAGGCCACGGGGAGCAGTTCTTC.